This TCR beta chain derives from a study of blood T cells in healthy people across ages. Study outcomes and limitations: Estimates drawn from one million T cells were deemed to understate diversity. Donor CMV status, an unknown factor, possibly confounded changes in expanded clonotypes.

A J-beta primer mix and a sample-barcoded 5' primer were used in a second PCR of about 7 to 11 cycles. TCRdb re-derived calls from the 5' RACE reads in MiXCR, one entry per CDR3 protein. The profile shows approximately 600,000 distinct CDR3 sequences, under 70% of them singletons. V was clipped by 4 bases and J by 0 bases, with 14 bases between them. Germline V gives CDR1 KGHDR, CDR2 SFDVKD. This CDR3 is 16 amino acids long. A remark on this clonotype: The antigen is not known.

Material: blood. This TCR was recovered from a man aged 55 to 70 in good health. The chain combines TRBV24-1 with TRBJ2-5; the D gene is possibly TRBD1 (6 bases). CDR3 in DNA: TGTGCCACCAGTGACTTCGCTACAGGGAACCAAGAGACCCAGTACTTC. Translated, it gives CATSDFATGNQETQYF.